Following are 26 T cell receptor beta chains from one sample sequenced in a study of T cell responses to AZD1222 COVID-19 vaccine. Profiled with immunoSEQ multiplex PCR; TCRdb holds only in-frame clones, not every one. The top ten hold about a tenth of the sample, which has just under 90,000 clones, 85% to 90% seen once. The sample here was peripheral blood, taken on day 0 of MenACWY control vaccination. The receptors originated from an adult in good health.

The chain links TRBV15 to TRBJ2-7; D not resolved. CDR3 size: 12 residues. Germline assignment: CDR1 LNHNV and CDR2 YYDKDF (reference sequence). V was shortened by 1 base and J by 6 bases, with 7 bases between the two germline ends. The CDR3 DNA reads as TGTGCCACCAGCAGAGTTACCCGCGAGCAGTACTTC. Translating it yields CATSRVTREQYF.

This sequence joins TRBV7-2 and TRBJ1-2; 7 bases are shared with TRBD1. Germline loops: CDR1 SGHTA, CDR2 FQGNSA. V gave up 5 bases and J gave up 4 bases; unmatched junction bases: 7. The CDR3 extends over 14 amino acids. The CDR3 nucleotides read TGTGCCAGCAGCCGGGAGGGGGCGGGCTATGGCTACACCTTC. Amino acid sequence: CASSREGAGYGYTF.

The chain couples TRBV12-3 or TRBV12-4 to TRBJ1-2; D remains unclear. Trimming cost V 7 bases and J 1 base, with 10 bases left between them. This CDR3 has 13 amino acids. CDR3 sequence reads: CASNRGFNYGYTF. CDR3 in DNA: TGTGCCAGCAACCGAGGGTTTAACTATGGCTACACCTTC.

CDR3 DNA: TGCGCCAGCAGCCAAATCTCTGGAAACACCATATATTTT. Its translation is CASSQISGNTIYF. V gene TRBV4-3 combines with J gene TRBJ1-3; D remains unclear. V lost 2 bases to trimming and J lost 0 bases, with 2 bases between them. The germline V gene has CDR1 LGHNA and CDR2 YSLEER. This CDR3 region has 13 residues.

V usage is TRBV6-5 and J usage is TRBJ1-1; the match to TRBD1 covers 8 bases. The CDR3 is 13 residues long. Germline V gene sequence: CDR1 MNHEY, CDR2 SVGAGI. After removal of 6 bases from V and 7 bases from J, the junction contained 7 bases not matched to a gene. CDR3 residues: CASRSGTGLEAFF. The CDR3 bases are TGTGCCAGCAGGTCCGGGACAGGCCTTGAAGCTTTCTTT.

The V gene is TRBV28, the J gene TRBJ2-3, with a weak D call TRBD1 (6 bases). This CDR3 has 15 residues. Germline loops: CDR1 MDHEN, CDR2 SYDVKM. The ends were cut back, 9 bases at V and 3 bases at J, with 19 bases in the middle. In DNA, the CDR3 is TGTGCCAGTCCACCCGACAGGACTCTGACAGATACGCAGTATTTT. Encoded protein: CASPPDRTLTDTQYF.

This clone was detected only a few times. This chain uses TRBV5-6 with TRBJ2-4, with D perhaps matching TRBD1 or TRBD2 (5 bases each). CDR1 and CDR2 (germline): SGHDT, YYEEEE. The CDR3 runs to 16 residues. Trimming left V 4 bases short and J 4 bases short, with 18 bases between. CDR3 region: CASSEPGPLQKNIQYF. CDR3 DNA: TGTGCCAGCAGCGAACCGGGACCTCTACAGAAAAACATTCAGTACTTC.

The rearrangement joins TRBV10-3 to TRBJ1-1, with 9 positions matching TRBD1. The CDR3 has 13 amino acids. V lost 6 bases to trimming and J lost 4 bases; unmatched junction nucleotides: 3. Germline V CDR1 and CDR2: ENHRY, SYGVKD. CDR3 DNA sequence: TGTGCCATCAGGGTGGACAGGGGCACTGAAGCTTTCTTT. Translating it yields CAIRVDRGTEAFF.

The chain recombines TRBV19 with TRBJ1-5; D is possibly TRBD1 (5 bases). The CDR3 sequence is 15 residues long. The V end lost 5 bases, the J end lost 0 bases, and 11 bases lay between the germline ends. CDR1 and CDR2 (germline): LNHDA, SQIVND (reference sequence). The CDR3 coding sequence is TGTGCCAGTAGTTCCCAGGACACTAGCAATCAGCCCCAGCATTTT. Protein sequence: CASSSQDTSNQPQHF. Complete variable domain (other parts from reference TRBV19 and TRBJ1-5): DGGITQSPKYLFRKEGQNVTLSCEQNLNHDAMYWYRQDPGQGLRLIYYSQIVNDFQKGDIAEGYSVSREKKESFPLTVTSAQKNPTAFYLCASSSQDTSNQPQHFGDGTRLSIL.

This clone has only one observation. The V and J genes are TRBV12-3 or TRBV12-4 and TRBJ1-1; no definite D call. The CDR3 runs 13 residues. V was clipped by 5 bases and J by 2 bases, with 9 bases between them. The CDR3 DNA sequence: TGTGCCAGCAGTCCAAACGGAAACACTGAAGCTTTCTTT. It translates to CASSPNGNTEAFF.

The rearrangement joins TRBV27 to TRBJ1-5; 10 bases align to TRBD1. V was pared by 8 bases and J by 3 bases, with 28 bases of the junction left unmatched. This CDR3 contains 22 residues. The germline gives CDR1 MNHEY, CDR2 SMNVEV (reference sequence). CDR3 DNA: TGTGCCAGCTCCTCCCGCGGCCCACTAGGACAGGGGGAGGAAGTTTACAATCAGCCCCAGCATTTT. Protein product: CASSSRGPLGQGEEVYNQPQHF.

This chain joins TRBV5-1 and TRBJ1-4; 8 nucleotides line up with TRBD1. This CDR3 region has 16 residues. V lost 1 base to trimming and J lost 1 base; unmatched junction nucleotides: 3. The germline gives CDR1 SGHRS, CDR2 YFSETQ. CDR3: CASSLQGAQTNEKLFF. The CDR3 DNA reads TGCGCCAGCAGCTTGCAGGGGGCGCAAACTAATGAAAAACTGTTTTTT.

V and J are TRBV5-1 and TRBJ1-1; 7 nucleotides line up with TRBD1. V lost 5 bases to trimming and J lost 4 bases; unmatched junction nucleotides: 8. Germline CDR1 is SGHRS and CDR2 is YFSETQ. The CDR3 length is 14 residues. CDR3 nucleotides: TGCGCCAGCAGTAGCGGACAGGCGGGCACTGAAGCTTTCTTT. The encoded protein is CASSSGQAGTEAFF.

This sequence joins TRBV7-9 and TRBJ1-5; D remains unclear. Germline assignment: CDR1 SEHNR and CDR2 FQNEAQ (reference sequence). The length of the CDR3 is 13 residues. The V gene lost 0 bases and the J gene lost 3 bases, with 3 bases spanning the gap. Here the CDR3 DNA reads TGTGCCAGCAGCTTAGCGCCCAATCAGCCCCAGCATTTT. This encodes CASSLAPNQPQHF.

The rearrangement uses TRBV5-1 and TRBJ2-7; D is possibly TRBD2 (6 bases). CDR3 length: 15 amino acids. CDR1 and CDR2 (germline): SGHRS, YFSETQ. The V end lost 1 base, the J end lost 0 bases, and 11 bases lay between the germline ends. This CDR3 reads CASSLTAGSSYEQYF. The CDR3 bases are TGCGCCAGCAGCTTGACGGCGGGGAGCTCCTACGAGCAGTACTTC.

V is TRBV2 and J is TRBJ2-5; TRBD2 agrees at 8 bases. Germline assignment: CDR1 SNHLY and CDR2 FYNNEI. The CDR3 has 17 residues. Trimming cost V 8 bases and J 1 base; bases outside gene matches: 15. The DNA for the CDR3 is TGTGCCAGCGTTAAATCTCTACTAGCGGTGCGCCAAGAGACCCAGTACTTC. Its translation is CASVKSLLAVRQETQYF.

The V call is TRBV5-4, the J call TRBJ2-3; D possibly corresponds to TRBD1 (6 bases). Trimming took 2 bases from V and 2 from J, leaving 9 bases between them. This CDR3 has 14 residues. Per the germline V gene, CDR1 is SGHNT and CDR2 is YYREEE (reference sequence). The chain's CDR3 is CASSFRDNTDTQYF. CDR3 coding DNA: TGTGCCAGCAGCTTTCGGGACAACACAGATACGCAGTATTTT.

Here the CDR3 DNA reads TGTGCCAGCAGCCCGGGACTAGCGGGGGCCACAGATACGCAGTATTTT. Translated: CASSPGLAGATDTQYF. V usage is TRBV7-2 and J usage is TRBJ2-3; 14 bases agree with TRBD2. J was trimmed by 2 bases and V by 5 bases; bases with no gene match: 3. The germline CDR1 and CDR2 sequences are SGHTA and FQGNSA. This CDR3 is 16 amino acids long.

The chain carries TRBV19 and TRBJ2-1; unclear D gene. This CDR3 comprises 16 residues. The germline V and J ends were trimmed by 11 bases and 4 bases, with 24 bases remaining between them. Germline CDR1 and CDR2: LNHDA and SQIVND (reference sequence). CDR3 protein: CALPGRIPHIYNEQFF. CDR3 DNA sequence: TGTGCCCTACCCGGACGGATACCCCACATTTACAATGAGCAGTTCTTC.

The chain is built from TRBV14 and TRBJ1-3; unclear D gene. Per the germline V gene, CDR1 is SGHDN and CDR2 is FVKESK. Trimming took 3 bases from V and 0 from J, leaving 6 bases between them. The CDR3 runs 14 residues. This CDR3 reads CASSQVGSGNTIYF. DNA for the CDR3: TGTGCCAGCAGCCAGGTGGGCTCTGGAAACACCATATATTTT.

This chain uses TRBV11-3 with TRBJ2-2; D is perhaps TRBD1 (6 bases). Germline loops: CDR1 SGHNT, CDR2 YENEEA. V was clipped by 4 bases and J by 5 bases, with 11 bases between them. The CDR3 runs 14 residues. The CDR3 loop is CASSYGTGTGELFF. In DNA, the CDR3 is TGTGCCAGCAGCTACGGAACAGGGACCGGGGAGCTGTTTTTT.

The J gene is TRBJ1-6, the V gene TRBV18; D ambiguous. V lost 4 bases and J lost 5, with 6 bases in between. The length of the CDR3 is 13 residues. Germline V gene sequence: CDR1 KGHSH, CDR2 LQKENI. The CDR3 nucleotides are TGTGCCAGCTCACGGGATGATAATTCACCCCTCCACTTT. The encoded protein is CASSRDDNSPLHF.

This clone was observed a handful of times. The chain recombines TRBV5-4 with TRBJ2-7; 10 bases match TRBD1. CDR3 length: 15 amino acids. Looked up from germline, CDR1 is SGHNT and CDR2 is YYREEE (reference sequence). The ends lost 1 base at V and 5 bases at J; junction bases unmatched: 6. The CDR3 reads CASSLSGQGSNEQYF. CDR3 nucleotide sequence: TGTGCCAGCAGCTTGTCGGGACAGGGGTCGAACGAGCAGTACTTC.

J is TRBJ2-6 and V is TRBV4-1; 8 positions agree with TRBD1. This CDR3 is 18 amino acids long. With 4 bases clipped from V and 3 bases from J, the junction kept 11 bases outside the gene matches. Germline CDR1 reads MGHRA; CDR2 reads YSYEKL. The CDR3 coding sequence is TGCGCCAGCAGCCTTATCCCTCCAGGGGGCGGTGGGGCCAACGTCCTGACTTTC. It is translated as CASSLIPPGGGGANVLTF.

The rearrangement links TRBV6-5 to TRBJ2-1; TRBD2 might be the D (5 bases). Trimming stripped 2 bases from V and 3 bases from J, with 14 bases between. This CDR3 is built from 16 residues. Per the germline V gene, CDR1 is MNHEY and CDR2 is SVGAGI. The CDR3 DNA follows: TGTGCCAGCAGTTACAAGTTAGCGAGCCGCTACAATGAGCAGTTCTTC. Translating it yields CASSYKLASRYNEQFF.

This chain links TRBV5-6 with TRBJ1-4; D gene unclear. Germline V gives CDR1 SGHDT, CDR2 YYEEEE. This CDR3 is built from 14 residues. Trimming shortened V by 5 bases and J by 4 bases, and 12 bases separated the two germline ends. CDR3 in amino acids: CASSDSDLNEKLFF. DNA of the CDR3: TGTGCCAGCAGTGATTCAGACCTTAATGAAAAACTGTTTTTT.